There are many counts of the clone carrying this TCR beta chain. Its target is unknown. TCRdb reanalysed the 5' RACE reads using MiXCR and keeps one entry per CDR3 protein. The data show 55,000 to 70,000 distinct CDR3 sequences, with around 4.7% seen just once and 3.4% held by the top ten. CDR1 and CDR2 from the germline V gene are MGHDK and SYGVNS. This CDR3 is built from 12 residues. V lost 7 bases, J lost 7 bases, and 13 bases lay in between. This sample is drawn from a study of neurological immune-mediated disorders. Overall study findings and caveats: On phylogenetic grouping, the repertoires of 18 of 34 multiple sclerosis patients fell within one related-CDR3 cluster, constituting a possible signature.

The rearrangement joins TRBV25-1 to TRBJ1-1, with D perhaps matching TRBD1 (6 bases). This clonotype was obtained from a woman in her forties or fifties with multiple sclerosis. The sequencing input was PBMCs. CDR3 loop: CASTEGVGEAFF. DNA for the CDR3: TGTGCCAGCACCGAGGGGGTGGGTGAAGCTTTCTTT.